These T cell receptor beta chains were read from a single sample in a study of cytomegalovirus exposure and HLA in healthy donors. Profiling relied on immunoSEQ multiplex PCR, and the TCRdb table lists in-frame clones only, not all of them. The profile shows some 150,000 clones, 70% to 90% of them singletons. The specimen was PBMCs. These receptors were collected from a woman aged 18-29 years in good health and CMV-seronegative. CDR3s include the opening cysteine and the closing phenylalanine or tryptophan. D genes are given only for firm matches. Expanded clones get a size class; other rows say once, few or many, or leave the size out.

clone_size: NA; j_call: TRBJ2-1; d_call: NA; v_call: TRBV9; cdr3_nt: TGTGCCAGCAGCGTCGGGTCCTCACTTTACAATGAGCAGTTCTTC; cdr3_aa: CASSVGSSLYNEQFF
clone_size: NA; j_call: TRBJ1-4; d_call: TRBD1; v_call: TRBV6-6; cdr3_nt: TGTGCCAGCAGTTCCCCTCCCGGGACAGATGAAAAACTGTTTTTT; cdr3_aa: CASSSPPGTDEKLFF
clone_size: NA; j_call: TRBJ2-7; d_call: TRBD2; v_call: TRBV5-8; cdr3_nt: TGTGCCAGCAGCTTGGGCCACCAGGTGCTAGCGGGAGGGAGCGAGCAGTACTTC; cdr3_aa: CASSLGHQVLAGGSEQYF
clone_size: NA; j_call: TRBJ2-5; d_call: TRBD1; v_call: TRBV15; cdr3_nt: TGTGCCACCAGTACCGGGACAGAAGAGACCCAGTACTTC; cdr3_aa: CATSTGTEETQYF
clone_size: NA; j_call: TRBJ1-1; d_call: NA; v_call: TRBV28; cdr3_nt: TGTGCCAGCAGTTCACCCCCTCAAAGGGGGGGAAAAGCTTTCTTT; cdr3_aa: CASSSPPQRGGKAFF
clone_size: once; j_call: TRBJ2-1; d_call: NA; v_call: TRBV5-4; cdr3_nt: TGTGCCAGCAGCAGTCAGGCAGGGCTAAACAATGAGCAGTTCTTC; cdr3_aa: CASSSQAGLNNEQFF
clone_size: once; j_call: TRBJ2-5; d_call: NA; v_call: TRBV7-9; cdr3_nt: TGTGCCAGCAGCTTACTTCTTGAGAACCAAGAGACCCAGTACTTC; cdr3_aa: CASSLLLENQETQYF
clone_size: NA; j_call: TRBJ2-7; d_call: NA; v_call: TRBV5-6; cdr3_nt: TGTGCCAGCAGCTTGAGGACAGTTTCTCCCGCCTACGAGCAGTACTTC; cdr3_aa: CASSLRTVSPAYEQYF
clone_size: NA; j_call: TRBJ2-5; d_call: NA; v_call: TRBV29-1; cdr3_nt: TGCAGCGTTGGGTTGGGCGGGATGAGGGAGACCCAGTACTTC; cdr3_aa: CSVGLGGMRETQYF
clone_size: NA; j_call: TRBJ1-3; d_call: NA; v_call: TRBV2; cdr3_nt: TGTGCCAGCAGGCCTAACAGAGTCTCTGGAAACACCATATATTTT; cdr3_aa: CASRPNRVSGNTIYF
clone_size: NA; j_call: TRBJ1-1; d_call: TRBD1; v_call: TRBV19; cdr3_nt: TGTGCCACGAAAGGGGGCAGTTGGACTGAAGCTTTCTTT; cdr3_aa: CATKGGSWTEAFF
clone_size: NA; j_call: TRBJ2-7; d_call: TRBD2; v_call: TRBV10-3; cdr3_nt: TGTGCCAGTCAGGCCGGACTAGCGGGAGGAGTAAGTAACGAGCAGTACTTC; cdr3_aa: CASQAGLAGGVSNEQYF
clone_size: NA; j_call: TRBJ2-1; d_call: NA; v_call: TRBV6-5; cdr3_nt: TGTGCCAGCAGTTACTCGAGGCTGGGACACTACAATGAGCAGTTCTTC; cdr3_aa: CASSYSRLGHYNEQFF
clone_size: once; j_call: TRBJ1-1; d_call: TRBD1; v_call: TRBV5-6; cdr3_nt: TGTGCCAGCAGCCCGGACAGGGAAACAACGTACACTGAAGCTTTCTTT; cdr3_aa: CASSPDRETTYTEAFF
clone_size: NA; j_call: TRBJ1-2; d_call: NA; v_call: TRBV15; cdr3_nt: TGTGCCACCAGCAGAGATAGTTATGGCTACACCTTC; cdr3_aa: CATSRDSYGYTF
clone_size: NA; j_call: TRBJ1-5; d_call: TRBD1; v_call: TRBV18; cdr3_nt: TGTGCCAGCTCACCGGACAGGGGGTCCCAGCCCCAGCATTTT; cdr3_aa: CASSPDRGSQPQHF
clone_size: NA; j_call: TRBJ1-1; d_call: NA; v_call: TRBV27; cdr3_nt: TGTGCCAGCAGTTTAAGAGGAAACACTGAAGCTTTCTTT; cdr3_aa: CASSLRGNTEAFF
clone_size: NA; j_call: TRBJ1-5; d_call: NA; v_call: TRBV4-1; cdr3_nt: TGCGCCAGCAGCCAAGAGGTGGGGGAGGGGAGCCAGCCCCAGCATTTT; cdr3_aa: CASSQEVGEGSQPQHF
clone_size: NA; j_call: TRBJ2-3; d_call: TRBD2; v_call: TRBV5-1; cdr3_nt: TGCGCCAGCAGCCCCCGGACTAGCGGGGACACAGATACGCAGTATTTT; cdr3_aa: CASSPRTSGDTDTQYF
clone_size: NA; j_call: TRBJ2-7; d_call: TRBD2; v_call: TRBV4-1; cdr3_nt: TGCGCCAGCAGCCAGTGGACTAGCGGCGAGCAGTACTTC; cdr3_aa: CASSQWTSGEQYF
clone_size: NA; j_call: TRBJ2-3; d_call: TRBD2; v_call: TRBV10-3; cdr3_nt: TGTGCCATCAGCGGGGGGGGGACTAGCGGAATCGCAACAGATACGCAGTATTTT; cdr3_aa: CAISGGGTSGIATDTQYF
clone_size: NA; j_call: TRBJ1-1; d_call: NA; v_call: TRBV15; cdr3_nt: TGTGCCACCAGCAGAGTAACCAGGACTGGGACTGAAGCTTTCTTT; cdr3_aa: CATSRVTRTGTEAFF
clone_size: NA; j_call: TRBJ2-1; d_call: NA; v_call: TRBV5-4; cdr3_nt: TGTGCCAGCAGCTTGGCCGTACAAACCTACAATGAGCAGTTCTTC; cdr3_aa: CASSLAVQTYNEQFF
clone_size: NA; j_call: TRBJ2-1; d_call: NA; v_call: TRBV2; cdr3_nt: TGTGCCAGCGGGAGGAGTGAGCAGTTCTTC; cdr3_aa: CASGRSEQFF
clone_size: NA; j_call: TRBJ1-1; d_call: TRBD1; v_call: TRBV5-6; cdr3_nt: TGTGCCAGCAGCTACGCCGGACAGGATGAAGCTTTCTTT; cdr3_aa: CASSYAGQDEAFF
clone_size: NA; j_call: TRBJ2-5; d_call: NA; v_call: TRBV2; cdr3_nt: TGTGCCACCTCCCGAACAGCCAGGGAGACCCAGTACTTC; cdr3_aa: CATSRTARETQYF
clone_size: NA; j_call: TRBJ1-2; d_call: TRBD1; v_call: TRBV7-2; cdr3_nt: TGTGCCAGCAGCTTGAGGGGGCCTGGCCCTCTTAACTATGGCTACACCTTC; cdr3_aa: CASSLRGPGPLNYGYTF
clone_size: NA; j_call: TRBJ2-2; d_call: TRBD2; v_call: TRBV11-2; cdr3_nt: TGTGCCAGCAGCTTAGTTGGACTAGCGGGAGGCTTCACCGGGGAGCTGTTTTTT; cdr3_aa: CASSLVGLAGGFTGELFF
clone_size: NA; j_call: TRBJ2-3; d_call: NA; v_call: TRBV6-1; cdr3_nt: TGTGCCAGCAGCCCCGGGGGCACAGATACGCAGTATTTT; cdr3_aa: CASSPGGTDTQYF
clone_size: NA; j_call: TRBJ2-5; d_call: TRBD2; v_call: TRBV7-3; cdr3_nt: TGTGCCAGCAGCAAAATTAGCGGGAGGGGGGGAGAGACCCAGTACTTC; cdr3_aa: CASSKISGRGGETQYF
clone_size: once; j_call: TRBJ1-3; d_call: NA; v_call: TRBV28; cdr3_nt: TGTGCCAGCAGCCTCGGGGGGAGCTCTGGAAACACCATATATTTT; cdr3_aa: CASSLGGSSGNTIYF
clone_size: NA; j_call: TRBJ1-5; d_call: NA; v_call: TRBV6-5; cdr3_nt: TGTGCCAGCACAGGGGTCGTTGGGCCCCAGCATTTT; cdr3_aa: CASTGVVGPQHF
clone_size: NA; j_call: TRBJ2-5; d_call: NA; v_call: TRBV28; cdr3_nt: TGTGCCAGCAGTCCCAATCGAGGGGGCCAAGAGACCCAGTACTTC; cdr3_aa: CASSPNRGGQETQYF
clone_size: NA; j_call: TRBJ2-7; d_call: TRBD1; v_call: TRBV29-1; cdr3_nt: TGCAGCGTCGGTACGACAGGGGGTGGCGAGCAGTACTTC; cdr3_aa: CSVGTTGGGEQYF
clone_size: NA; j_call: TRBJ1-4; d_call: NA; v_call: TRBV5-1; cdr3_nt: TGCGCCAGCAGCCGGGACATTGGGGGGGGTGAAAAACTGTTTTTT; cdr3_aa: CASSRDIGGGEKLFF
clone_size: NA; j_call: TRBJ2-7; d_call: TRBD1; v_call: TRBV5-1; cdr3_nt: TGCGCCAGCAGCTTGGGTGTCGGGACAGGGTACTACGAGCAGTACTTC; cdr3_aa: CASSLGVGTGYYEQYF
clone_size: NA; j_call: TRBJ1-1; d_call: NA; v_call: TRBV2; cdr3_nt: TGTGCCAGCAGCGGAGTAAGCCTTTACAAGAACACTGAAGCTTTCTTT; cdr3_aa: CASSGVSLYKNTEAFF
clone_size: once; j_call: TRBJ1-2; d_call: TRBD1; v_call: TRBV7-8; cdr3_nt: TGTGCCAGCACCAGAGAGAGGGGGCGAAACTATGGCTACACCTTC; cdr3_aa: CASTRERGRNYGYTF
clone_size: NA; j_call: TRBJ1-2; d_call: TRBD1; v_call: TRBV28; cdr3_nt: TGTGCCAGCAGTTTGGACAGGGGACTGTGGGGCTACACCTTC; cdr3_aa: CASSLDRGLWGYTF
clone_size: NA; j_call: TRBJ1-2; d_call: NA; v_call: TRBV7-9; cdr3_nt: TGTGCCAGCAGCCTAGGGGCAGCTCGAAACTATGGCTACACCTTC; cdr3_aa: CASSLGAARNYGYTF
clone_size: NA; j_call: TRBJ2-5; d_call: TRBD2; v_call: TRBV18; cdr3_nt: TGTGCCAGCTCACATGCCCTCGGACTAGCGGGAGAAGAGACCCAGTACTTC; cdr3_aa: CASSHALGLAGEETQYF
clone_size: NA; j_call: TRBJ2-7; d_call: NA; v_call: TRBV7-8; cdr3_nt: TGTGCCAGCAGCTTAGAGCTCGGGAGAATCTACGAGCAGTACTTC; cdr3_aa: CASSLELGRIYEQYF
clone_size: NA; j_call: TRBJ2-1; d_call: NA; v_call: TRBV11-3; cdr3_nt: TGTGCCAGCAGTCTAGGGGGATACCCCTCCTACAATGAGCAGTTCTTC; cdr3_aa: CASSLGGYPSYNEQFF
clone_size: once; j_call: TRBJ1-1; d_call: TRBD1; v_call: TRBV10-3; cdr3_nt: TGTGCCATCGGGCGCGAGGGACAGTACACTGAAGCTTTCTTT; cdr3_aa: CAIGREGQYTEAFF
clone_size: NA; j_call: TRBJ2-7; d_call: TRBD1; v_call: TRBV6-5; cdr3_nt: TGTGCCAGCAGTTACGGGGGACAGCCTGTACCCTACGAGCAGTACTTC; cdr3_aa: CASSYGGQPVPYEQYF
clone_size: NA; j_call: TRBJ2-2; d_call: TRBD2; v_call: TRBV7-7; cdr3_nt: TGTGCTAGCAGCTTAGGAACAGGACTAGCGGGAGGGGTCAACACCGGGGAGCTGTTTTTT; cdr3_aa: CASSLGTGLAGGVNTGELFF
clone_size: NA; j_call: TRBJ2-7; d_call: TRBD1; v_call: TRBV6-5; cdr3_nt: TGTGCCAGCACCCCACGGGACAGGGCCCCCTACGAGCAGTACTTC; cdr3_aa: CASTPRDRAPYEQYF
clone_size: few; j_call: TRBJ2-7; d_call: TRBD2; v_call: TRBV4-2; cdr3_nt: TGTGCCAGCAGCCAGGGGACTAGCGGGATATGGTCCTACGAGCAGTACTTC; cdr3_aa: CASSQGTSGIWSYEQYF
clone_size: NA; j_call: TRBJ1-5; d_call: NA; v_call: TRBV11-2; cdr3_nt: TGTGCCAGCAGCTTAGGGGGAGCTGTGGGTCAGCCCCAGCATTTT; cdr3_aa: CASSLGGAVGQPQHF
clone_size: once; j_call: TRBJ2-1; d_call: NA; v_call: TRBV7-9; cdr3_nt: TGTGCCAGCAGTCCCTCGACAGCAATCTACAATGAGCAGTTCTTC; cdr3_aa: CASSPSTAIYNEQFF
clone_size: NA; j_call: TRBJ1-5; d_call: TRBD1; v_call: TRBV5-8; cdr3_nt: TGTGCCAGCAGCTTGGGACAGGGTTATTATCAGCCCCAGCATTTT; cdr3_aa: CASSLGQGYYQPQHF
clone_size: NA; j_call: TRBJ1-1; d_call: NA; v_call: TRBV4-2; cdr3_nt: TGTGCCAGCAGCCAAGAGTGGGCAGATGAAGCTTTCTTT; cdr3_aa: CASSQEWADEAFF
clone_size: NA; j_call: TRBJ1-2; d_call: TRBD1; v_call: TRBV2; cdr3_nt: TGTGCCAGCAGTGGCCTGACAGGGGCGGTCGGCTACACCTTC; cdr3_aa: CASSGLTGAVGYTF
clone_size: NA; j_call: TRBJ2-5; d_call: NA; v_call: TRBV18; cdr3_nt: TGTGCCAGCTCTGAACTCGAAGAGACCCAGTACTTC; cdr3_aa: CASSELEETQYF
clone_size: NA; j_call: TRBJ2-7; d_call: NA; v_call: TRBV28; cdr3_nt: TGTGCCAGCACCACCCCGGGAGTAGTCCGCGAGCAGTACTTC; cdr3_aa: CASTTPGVVREQYF
clone_size: few; j_call: TRBJ1-3; d_call: NA; v_call: TRBV28; cdr3_nt: TGTGCCAGCAGTCCTGGACTTGTATCTGGAAACACCATATATTTT; cdr3_aa: CASSPGLVSGNTIYF
clone_size: NA; j_call: TRBJ1-5; d_call: NA; v_call: TRBV6-4; cdr3_nt: TGTGCCAGCACCCCCAAGCATTTT; cdr3_aa: CASTPKHF